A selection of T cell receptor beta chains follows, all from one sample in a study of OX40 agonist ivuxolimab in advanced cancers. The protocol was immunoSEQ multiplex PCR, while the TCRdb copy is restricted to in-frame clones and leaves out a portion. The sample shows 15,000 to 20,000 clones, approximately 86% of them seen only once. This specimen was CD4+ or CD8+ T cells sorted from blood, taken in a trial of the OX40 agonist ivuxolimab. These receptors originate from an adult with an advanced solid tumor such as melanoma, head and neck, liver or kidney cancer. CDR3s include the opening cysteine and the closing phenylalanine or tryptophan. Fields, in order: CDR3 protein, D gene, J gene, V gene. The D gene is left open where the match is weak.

CDR3aa: CASSWATGLGNEQYF; d_gene: -; j_gene: TRBJ2-7; v_gene: TRBV6-6
CDR3aa: CASSLDNYEQYF; d_gene: -; j_gene: -; v_gene: TRBV5-1
CDR3aa: CASSLRGPVYNQPQHF; d_gene: TRBD1; j_gene: TRBJ1-5; v_gene: TRBV27
CDR3aa: CASSFLARSNQPQHF; d_gene: -; j_gene: TRBJ1-5; v_gene: TRBV28
CDR3aa: CATSGAWDSSETQYF; d_gene: TRBD1; j_gene: TRBJ2-5; v_gene: TRBV15
CDR3aa: CASSLEVGRPEAFF; d_gene: -; j_gene: TRBJ1-1; v_gene: TRBV7-9
CDR3aa: CASSWTGGDTEAFF; d_gene: TRBD1; j_gene: TRBJ1-1; v_gene: TRBV5-1
CDR3aa: CASSARVGNEQFF; d_gene: -; j_gene: TRBJ2-1; v_gene: TRBV11-2
CDR3aa: CASSWTSGEQYF; d_gene: TRBD2; j_gene: TRBJ2-7; v_gene: TRBV28
CDR3aa: CASTPGGRGHEQYF; d_gene: TRBD1; j_gene: TRBJ2-7; v_gene: TRBV19
CDR3aa: CASALPGGTNEKLFF; d_gene: -; j_gene: TRBJ1-4; v_gene: TRBV2
CDR3aa: CATSDRVTEKLFF; d_gene: TRBD1; j_gene: TRBJ1-4; v_gene: TRBV15
CDR3aa: CASSFADRGGYEQYF; d_gene: TRBD1; j_gene: TRBJ2-7; v_gene: TRBV11-2
CDR3aa: CASSGDRGYTEAFF; d_gene: TRBD1; j_gene: TRBJ1-1; v_gene: TRBV28
CDR3aa: CASSLSSGAGGHATFLTDTQYF; d_gene: TRBD2; j_gene: TRBJ2-3; v_gene: TRBV7-6
CDR3aa: CASRDGRRKGYGYTF; d_gene: -; j_gene: TRBJ1-2; v_gene: TRBV7-3
CDR3aa: CASSLPLPGARRSEAFF; d_gene: -; j_gene: TRBJ1-1; v_gene: TRBV7-9
CDR3aa: CASSARRIAAYEQYF; d_gene: -; j_gene: TRBJ2-7; v_gene: TRBV7-8